Here is one TCR beta chain with its context. Using immunoSEQ multiplex PCR, the repertoire was profiled, and TCRdb retains in-frame clones only, with some absent. The table records approximately 90,000 clones, about 89% of them present only once. The sample originates from a study of blood T cell repertoires in COVID-19. Study at large: Spain, Italy and the United States supplied samples that represented acute and convalescent COVID-19.

The CDR3 is made up of 16 amino acids. The V end was cut by 3 bases, the J end by 0 bases, with 14 bases between. The germline gives CDR1 LNHDA, CDR2 SQIVND (reference sequence). This TCR derives from a man between 60 and 75 years old with COVID-19, enrolled during active disease. The chain employs TRBV19 and TRBJ2-5; D is possibly TRBD1 (6 bases). Sequencing input: peripheral blood. The CDR3 protein is CASSISPTGNQETQYF. The DNA of the CDR3 is TGTGCCAGTAGTATTAGCCCCACAGGGAACCAAGAGACCCAGTACTTC.